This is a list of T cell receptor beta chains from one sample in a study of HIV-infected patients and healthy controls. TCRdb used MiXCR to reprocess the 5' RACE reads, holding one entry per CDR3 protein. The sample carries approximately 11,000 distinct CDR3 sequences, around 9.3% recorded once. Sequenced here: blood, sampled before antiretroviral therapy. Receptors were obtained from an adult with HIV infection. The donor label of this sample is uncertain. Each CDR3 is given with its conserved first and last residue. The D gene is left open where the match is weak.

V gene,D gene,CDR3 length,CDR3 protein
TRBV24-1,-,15,CATTPGAGGTDTQYF
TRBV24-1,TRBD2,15,CATRGGGTNTGELFF
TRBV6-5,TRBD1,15,CASRPRGQGDYEQYF
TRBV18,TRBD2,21,CASSPSAGTSGVLSSYNEQFF
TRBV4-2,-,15,CASSQEMGGTWPQHF
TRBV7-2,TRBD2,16,CASPHLAALNTGELFF
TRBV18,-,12,CASSQQNTEAFF
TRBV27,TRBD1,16,CASSLSQGVSNEKLFF
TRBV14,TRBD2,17,CASSSHKGLAGDNEQFF
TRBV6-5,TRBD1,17,CASSTGTGAQTNEKLFF
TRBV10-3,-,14,CAISEGQKTYEQYF
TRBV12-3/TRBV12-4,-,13,CASRASEVMVTYF
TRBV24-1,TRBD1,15,CATSGTGGDNYGYTF
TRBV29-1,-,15,CSVVQGTSNTGELFF
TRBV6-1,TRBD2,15,CASSEGLIGRETQYF
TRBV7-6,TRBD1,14,CASSLRQGNQPQHF
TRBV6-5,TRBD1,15,CASSNTGGSTHRQYF
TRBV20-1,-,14,CSARDAGPGTEAFF
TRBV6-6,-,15,CASSYQIGTDETQYF
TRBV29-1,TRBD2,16,CSAQGGGLAGYHEQFF
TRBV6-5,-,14,CASSYSDTSGELFF
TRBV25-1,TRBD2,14,CASHAGGSYNEQFF
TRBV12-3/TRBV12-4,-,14,CASSNQGLNQPQHF
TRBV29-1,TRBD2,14,CSVKGLSNTGELFF
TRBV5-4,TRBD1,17,CASGLTAGTGGTGELFF
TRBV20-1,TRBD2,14,CSAPRGGLRNEQFF
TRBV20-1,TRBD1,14,CSAVGQGAAGELFF
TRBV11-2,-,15,CASSLRWGEAGELFF
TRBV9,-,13,CASSPPANYGYTF
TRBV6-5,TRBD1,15,CASSYGTGGSYEQYF
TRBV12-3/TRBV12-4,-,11,CASSLEHTQYF
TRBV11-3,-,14,CASSLGTNTDTQYF
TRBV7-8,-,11,CASSLSREQFF
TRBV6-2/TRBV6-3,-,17,CASSYPQGGIGNQPQHF
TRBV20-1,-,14,CSASIKTSWETQYF
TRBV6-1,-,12,CASSELGGELFF
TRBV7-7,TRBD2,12,CAAGGGPGELFF
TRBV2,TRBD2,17,CASIASGDYSGANVLTF
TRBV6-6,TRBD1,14,CASRDRVSGNTIYF
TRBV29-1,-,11,CSIGGNTEAFF
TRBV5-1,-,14,CASSPTRQTGELFF